This T cell receptor beta chain appears in the sequencing data of a study of blood T cells in healthy people across ages. Germline-derived CDR1 and CDR2 are MNHNS and SASEGT. The CDR3 totals 13 residues. Germline trimming cut 7 bases from V and 6 bases from J; bases unmatched to any gene: 4. A J-beta primer mix and a sample-barcoded 5' primer were used in a second PCR of about 6 to 12 cycles. One entry per CDR3 protein, called by TCRdb with MiXCR from the 5' RACE reads. The sample lists some 1.4 million distinct CDR3 sequences; around two fifths were seen once. Per sample, extraction of total RNA gave at least 5 micrograms in every case. This clonotype has a handful of counts.

What was sequenced was blood. V is TRBV6-1 and J is TRBJ2-1; 9 bases fit TRBD1. This clonotype was sampled from a woman between 18 and 29 years old in good health. CDR3 loop: CASTGQGLNEQFF. CDR3 sequence (DNA): TGTGCCAGCACGGGACAGGGTCTCAATGAGCAGTTCTTC.